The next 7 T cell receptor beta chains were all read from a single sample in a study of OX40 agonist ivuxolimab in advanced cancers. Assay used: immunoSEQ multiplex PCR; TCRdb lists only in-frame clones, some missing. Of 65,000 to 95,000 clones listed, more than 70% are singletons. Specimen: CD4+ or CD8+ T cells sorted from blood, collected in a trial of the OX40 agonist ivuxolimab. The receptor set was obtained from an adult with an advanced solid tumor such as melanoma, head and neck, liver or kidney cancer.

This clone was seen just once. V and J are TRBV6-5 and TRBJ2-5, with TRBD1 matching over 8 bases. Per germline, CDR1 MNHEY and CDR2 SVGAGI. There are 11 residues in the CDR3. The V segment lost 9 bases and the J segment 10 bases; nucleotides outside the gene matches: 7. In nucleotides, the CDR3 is TGTGCCAGTGGACAGGGATGGATCCAGTACTTC. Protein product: CASGQGWIQYF.

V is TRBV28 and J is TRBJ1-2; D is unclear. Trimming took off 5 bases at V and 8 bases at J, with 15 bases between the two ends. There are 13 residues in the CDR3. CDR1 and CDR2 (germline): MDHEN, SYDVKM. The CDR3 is CASSPDGLRGYTF. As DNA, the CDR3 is TGTGCCAGCAGTCCGGACGGCCTGAGAGGCTACACCTTC.

This CDR3 reads CASSYSGNTIYF. In nucleotides, the CDR3 is TGTGCCAGCAGCTATTCCGGAAACACCATATATTTT. The chain combines TRBV7-9 with TRBJ1-3; D ambiguous. In germline, CDR1 is SEHNR, CDR2 FQNEAQ (reference sequence). V lost 4 bases and J lost 4, with 5 bases in between. CDR3 length equals 12 residues.

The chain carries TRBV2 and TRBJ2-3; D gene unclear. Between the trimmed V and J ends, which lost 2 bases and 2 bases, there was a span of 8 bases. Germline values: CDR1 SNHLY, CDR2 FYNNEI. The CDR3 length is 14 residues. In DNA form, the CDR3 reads TGTGCCAGCAGTGAACCAACGGACACAGATACGCAGTATTTT. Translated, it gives CASSEPTDTDTQYF.

The CDR3 DNA is TGCGCCAGCAGTGAGGGTCAGGGGGCTGGGGCCAACGTCCTGACTTTC. Its translation is CASSEGQGAGANVLTF. The V and J genes are TRBV10-2 and TRBJ2-6; 7 nucleotides agree with TRBD1. Germline V gives CDR1 WSHSY, CDR2 SAAADI. The V and J ends lost 2 bases and 2 bases, in that order; junction bases with no gene match: 3. The CDR3 is 16 residues long.

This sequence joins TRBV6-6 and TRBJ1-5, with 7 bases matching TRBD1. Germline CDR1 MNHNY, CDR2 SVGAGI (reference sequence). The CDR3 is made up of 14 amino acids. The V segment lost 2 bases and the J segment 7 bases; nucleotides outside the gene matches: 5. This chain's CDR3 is CASSYRDREQPQHF. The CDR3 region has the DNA TGTGCCAGCAGTTACAGGGACAGAGAGCAGCCCCAGCATTTT.

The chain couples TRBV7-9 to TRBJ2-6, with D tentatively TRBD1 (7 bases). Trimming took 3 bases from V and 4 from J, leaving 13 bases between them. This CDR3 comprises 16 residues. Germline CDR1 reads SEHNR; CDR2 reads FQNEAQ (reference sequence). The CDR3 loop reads CASSFQGGLGANVLTF. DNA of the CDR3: TGTGCCAGCAGCTTCCAGGGGGGCTTGGGGGCCAACGTCCTGACTTTC.